This T cell receptor (beta chain) was obtained from a study of naive and memory T cell subsets. Two oligonucleotides, mixed equimolar, formed the beta constant-region primer covering TRBC1 and TRBC2. An oligonucleotide with the SP2 primer and a 12-nucleotide UMI was ligated to the cDNA 3' end. One entry per CDR3 protein, called by TCRdb with MiXCR from the UMI-ligation and nested PCR reads. The sample consists of 89,000 or so distinct CDR3 sequences, around 12% of them appearing once. Trimming took off 7 bases at V and 3 bases at J, with 13 bases between the two ends. This CDR3 has 14 residues. The V gene's germline CDR1 is SNHLY and CDR2 FYNNEI. From the second PCR step, alpha and beta chains were amplified apart. This clonotype was seen only a few times. Its antigen is unknown. General study results and limits: Gini index rose across naive, CM, EM and EMRA in CD4 and CD8.

Sequenced: central memory CD4+ T cells from blood. The rearrangement links TRBV2 to TRBJ1-5; D might be TRBD1 (5 bases). The clonotype was recovered from a human donor in good health. CDR3 region: CASTGTVYNQPQHF. The DNA for the CDR3 is TGTGCCAGCACCGGGACCGTTTACAATCAGCCCCAGCATTTT.